The present T cell receptor beta chain was sequenced within a study of human T cells and chemical hapten exposure. Study as a whole: Patch tests containing 0.01% DPC, applied to the upper back, were read at 6 days. Study-wide results and caveats: Expanded TCRs formed significantly more large CDR3 similarity clusters than controls.

The time point is: patch test 1, 2 weeks after DPC sensitization. Treatment: therapeutic diphenylcyclopropenone sensitization with weekly scalp DPC. Each patch-test visit's blood sample preceded patch application. In the case of this clonotype: No antigen is known for it.

The V and J ends lost 3 bases and 7 bases respectively, with 16 bases between them. This CDR3 has 15 amino acids. Germline CDR1 is MNHEY and CDR2 is SVGEGT. Individual cDNA molecules in this library carried unique molecular identifiers. TCRdb reprocessed the RACE reads via MiXCR and lists one record per CDR3 protein. The data contain about 380,000 distinct CDR3 sequences, 4% to 5.5% of them singletons. The sequences come from whole blood, collected in connection with sensitization to the hapten diphenylcyclopropenone (DPC). This chain connects TRBV6-2 or TRBV6-3 to TRBJ2-1, with unresolved D. This receptor was taken from a woman between 50 and 59 years old with alopecia areata. Some clones in this sample may be carry-over from other donors' samples. The CDR3 DNA is TGTGCCAGCAGTTATCAACGGGCGTTAAGGAATGAGCAGTTCTTC. It encodes CASSYQRALRNEQFF.